Below are 21 T cell receptor beta chains sequenced from a single sample in a study of shared clonotypes between healthy human individuals. Data came from immunoSEQ multiplex PCR; TCRdb stores just in-frame clones and leaves some out. This sample has about 1.1 million clones; 70% to 80% occur once, and the top ten carry over 0.8%. Sequenced material: memory CD4+ T cells from PBMCs. As for subset: CD45RA-negative fraction. These receptors were taken from a man in his late teens or twenties in good health. Some clones in this sample may be carry-over from other donors' samples.

The chain has TRBV5-1 and TRBJ2-7, with unresolved D. Trimming removed 0 bases from V and 5 bases from J, with 12 bases in between. The CDR3 totals 14 residues. Germline V CDR1 and CDR2: SGHRS, YFSETQ. This chain's CDR3 is CASSLEGLNDEQYF. CDR3 nucleotide sequence: TGCGCCAGCAGCTTGGAAGGGTTAAACGACGAGCAGTACTTC.

CDR3 sequence (DNA): TGTGCCAGCAGTGAACAGTCGGGACTAGCCGACACTAACTCCTACGAGCAGTACTTC. Its translation: CASSEQSGLADTNSYEQYF. J is TRBJ2-7 and V is TRBV6-1, with 9 bases matching TRBD2. Trimming removed 2 bases from V and 0 bases from J; junction bases left unmatched: 14. This CDR3 has 19 residues. Germline CDR1 is MNHNS and CDR2 is SASEGT.

As DNA, the CDR3 is TGTGCCAGCAGCATGCTGGGGGTAGCGGTCGACAATGAGCAGTTCTTC. Translation: CASSMLGVAVDNEQFF. The chain joins TRBV7-2 to TRBJ2-1; a possible D gene is TRBD2 (6 bases). The germline V gene has CDR1 SGHTA and CDR2 FQGNSA. The CDR3 runs 16 residues. V was pared by 5 bases and J by 5 bases, with 19 bases between.

V is TRBV7-3 and J is TRBJ1-2; D ambiguous. This CDR3 has 12 residues. CDR1 and CDR2 from the germline V gene are SGHTA and FQGTGA. Here the CDR3 DNA reads TGTCCGACCCCCCGCCAGTTGGATGGCTACACCTTC. It translates to CPTPRQLDGYTF.

J is TRBJ1-4 and V is TRBV5-5; 8 bases line up with TRBD1. CDR3 length: 15 residues. After removal of 3 bases from V and 10 bases from J, the junction contained 11 bases not matched to a gene. The germline gives CDR1 SGHKS, CDR2 YYEKEE (reference sequence). The CDR3 reads CASSSTGQGAGKLFF. CDR3 nucleotides: TGTGCCAGCAGCTCGACGGGGCAGGGGGCAGGAAAACTGTTTTTT.

The V gene is TRBV9, the J gene TRBJ1-4; no reliable D call. The germline V and J ends were trimmed by 2 bases and 7 bases, with 12 bases remaining between them. CDR1 is SGDLS and CDR2 is YYNGEE in the germline V gene. CDR3 size: 14 residues. The CDR3 spells CASSVFAGSEKLFF. CDR3 coding DNA: TGTGCCAGCAGCGTCTTCGCGGGGAGTGAAAAACTGTTTTTT.

This sequence joins TRBV30 and TRBJ1-2, with D uncertain. Trimming shortened V by 3 bases and J by 7 bases, and 6 bases separated the two germline ends. Germline CDR1 is GTSNPN and CDR2 is SVGIG (reference sequence). The CDR3 extends over 10 amino acids. CDR3 region: CAWRRGGYTF. The CDR3 nucleotides are TGTGCCTGGAGGAGAGGTGGCTACACCTTC.

The V call is TRBV7-9, the J call TRBJ1-2, with 7 bases that match TRBD1. V shed 3 bases, J shed 5 bases, and the junction held 9 bases outside the gene matches. Germline-derived CDR1 and CDR2 are SEHNR and FQNEAQ (reference sequence). CDR3 size: 15 residues. The CDR3 is CASSLGGGQHYGYTF. DNA of the CDR3: TGTGCCAGCAGCTTGGGAGGGGGCCAACATTATGGCTACACCTTC.

The chain couples TRBV27 to TRBJ1-3; D call uncertain. The CDR3 covers 15 residues. Trimming left V 6 bases short and J 4 bases short, with 16 bases between. Germline V gene data show CDR1 as MNHEY and CDR2 as SMNVEV (reference sequence). CDR3 loop: CASRTRPGSGNTIYF. CDR3 in DNA: TGTGCCAGCAGAACAAGGCCGGGTTCGGGAAACACCATATATTTT.

The table lists this clone with a count of one. The chain has TRBV4-3 and TRBJ2-7; D is tentatively TRBD1 or TRBD2 (5 bases each). The CDR3 totals 13 residues. Between the trimmed V and J ends, which lost 6 bases and 2 bases, there was a span of 11 bases. Germline CDR1 and CDR2: LGHNA and YSLEER. The CDR3 protein is CASSPGRAYEQYF. The CDR3 DNA reads TGCGCCAGCAGTCCGGGACGGGCCTACGAGCAGTACTTC.

This chain uses TRBV28 with TRBJ2-6; 7 bases fit TRBD1. Germline V gene lookup returns CDR1 MDHEN and CDR2 SYDVKM. The CDR3 has 17 amino acids. V lost 4 bases and J lost 0; bases outside the gene matches: 6. The CDR3 coding sequence is TGTGCCAGCAGTTCGTCCCGGGACAGCTCTGGGGCCAACGTCCTGACTTTC. Translation gives CASSSSRDSSGANVLTF.

The rearrangement joins TRBV5-4 to TRBJ2-7; tentative D call: TRBD2 (5 bases). The V gene lost 3 bases and the J gene lost 3 bases, with 13 bases spanning the gap. The CDR3 has 14 residues. In germline, CDR1 is SGHNT, CDR2 YYREEE (reference sequence). As DNA, the CDR3 is TGTGCCAGCAGCTCCCGGGCGGGCGACTACGAGCAGTACTTC. Residues: CASSSRAGDYEQYF.

The chain is built from TRBV14 and TRBJ2-2; weak D call: TRBD1 (5 bases). The CDR3 has 19 residues. The germline V gene encodes CDR1 SGHDN and CDR2 FVKESK. V lost 0 bases and J 1 base, leaving 18 bases between the germline ends. The CDR3 is CASSQDGFYSRENTGELFF. In DNA form, the CDR3 reads TGTGCCAGCAGCCAAGATGGATTTTATAGCAGGGAGAACACCGGGGAGCTGTTTTTT.

The rearrangement links TRBV5-1 to TRBJ2-4; D uncertain. CDR3 length: 14 residues. Trimming pared 0 bases from V and 8 bases from J, leaving 12 bases between. The germline V gene has CDR1 SGHRS and CDR2 YFSETQ. The CDR3 nucleotides read TGCGCCAGCAGCTTGGACCCGACGACGGACATTCAGTACTTC. It specifies CASSLDPTTDIQYF.

In the case of this clone: This specimen includes other DNA sequences encoding the same CDR3. V and J are TRBV5-1 and TRBJ1-1; D might be TRBD1 (5 bases). In germline, CDR1 is SGHRS, CDR2 YFSETQ. This CDR3 comprises 11 residues. V gave up 5 bases and J gave up 5 bases, with 7 bases separating them. The CDR3 is CASSWGTEAFF. For the CDR3, the DNA is TGCGCCAGCAGTTGGGGGACTGAAGCTTTCTTT. The full variable domain, in which reference TRBV5-1 and TRBJ1-1 provide the parts outside the CDR3, is KAGVTQTPRYLIKTRGQQVTLSCSPISGHRSVSWYQQTPGQGLQFLFEYFSETQRNKGNFPGRFSGRQFSNSRSEMNVSTLELGDSALYLCASSWGTEAFFGQGTRLTVV.

V gene TRBV28 combines with J gene TRBJ2-7; 11 bases are shared with TRBD2. From germline, CDR1 is MDHEN and CDR2 SYDVKM. This CDR3 spans 15 amino acids. Losses at the gene ends were 6 bases for V and 2 bases for J; bases not matched to a gene: 6. CDR3 sequence: CASRASSGGTYEQYF. The CDR3 region has the DNA TGTGCCAGCAGAGCGTCTAGCGGGGGGACCTACGAGCAGTACTTC.

The genes are TRBV2 and TRBJ2-2, with D maybe TRBD1 (6 bases). V shed 8 bases and J shed 5 bases, with 12 bases lying between them. This CDR3 comprises 13 residues. Germline V gene data show CDR1 as SNHLY and CDR2 as FYNNEI. CDR3: CASHRVGTGELFF. For the CDR3, the DNA is TGTGCCAGCCACAGGGTTGGGACCGGGGAGCTGTTTTTT.

V usage is TRBV30 and J usage is TRBJ1-5; D is possibly TRBD1 (5 bases). Germline assignment: CDR1 GTSNPN and CDR2 SVGIG (reference sequence). The CDR3 covers 12 residues. Between the trimmed V and J ends, which lost 5 bases and 6 bases, there was a span of 11 bases. The CDR3 coding sequence is TGTGCCTGGGGCCAGGGAAGTCAGCCCCAGCATTTT. As protein: CAWGQGSQPQHF.

This sequence joins TRBV2 and TRBJ2-2; the D gene is possibly TRBD1 (6 bases). Germline loops: CDR1 SNHLY, CDR2 FYNNEI. This CDR3 has 16 amino acids. The V end was cut by 5 bases, the J end by 0 bases, with 13 bases between. The CDR3 DNA follows: TGTGCCAGCAGTTTACAGGGAAGACCGAACACCGGGGAGCTGTTTTTT. Translation gives CASSLQGRPNTGELFF.

Points on this clone: Additional DNA sequences in this sample encode the identical CDR3. V and J are TRBV28 and TRBJ2-7; unclear D gene. The V end lost 6 bases, the J end lost 1 base, and 10 bases lay between the germline ends. The germline V gene encodes CDR1 MDHEN and CDR2 SYDVKM. This CDR3 comprises 13 residues. CDR3 DNA sequence: TGTGCCAGCAGCCGCGGCCCTTCCTACGAGCAGTACTTC. It codes for CASSRGPSYEQYF.

The chain combines TRBV4-3 with TRBJ2-1, with D possibly being TRBD2 (5 bases). Per germline, CDR1 LGHNA and CDR2 YSLEER. The CDR3 extends over 15 amino acids. The V gene lost 1 base and the J gene lost 5 bases, with 12 bases spanning the gap. CDR3 in amino acids: CASSQGSGRDNEQFF. CDR3 DNA sequence: TGCGCCAGCAGCCAAGGCAGCGGTAGGGACAATGAGCAGTTCTTC.